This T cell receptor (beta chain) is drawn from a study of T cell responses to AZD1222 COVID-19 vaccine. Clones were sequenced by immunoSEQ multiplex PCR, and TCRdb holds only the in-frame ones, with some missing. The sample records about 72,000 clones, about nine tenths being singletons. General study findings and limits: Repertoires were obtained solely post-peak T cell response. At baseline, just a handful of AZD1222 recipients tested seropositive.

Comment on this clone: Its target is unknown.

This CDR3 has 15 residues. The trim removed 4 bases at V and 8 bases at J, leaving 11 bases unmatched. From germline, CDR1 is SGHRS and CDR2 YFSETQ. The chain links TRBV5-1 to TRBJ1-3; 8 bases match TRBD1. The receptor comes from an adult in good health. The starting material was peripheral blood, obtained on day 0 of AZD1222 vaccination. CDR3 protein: CASSPGQGNTDTIYF. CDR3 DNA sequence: TGCGCCAGCAGCCCCGGACAGGGAAACACAGACACCATATATTTT.